Below are 24 T cell receptor beta chains sequenced from a single sample in a study of T-cell memory formation after mild COVID-19. TCRdb reprocessed the 5' RACE reads via MiXCR and lists one record per CDR3 protein. The sample shows roughly 300,000 distinct CDR3 sequences, 16% of them seen only once. The material sequenced was PBMCs or a T cell subset sorted from them (not recorded which). The receptors derive from a man in his late teens or twenties who had mild COVID-19 (a few samples of this study predate the infection). Cell type and time point are not known.

This clonotype showed up just a few times. The rearrangement links TRBV4-3 to TRBJ1-2, with D perhaps matching TRBD1 (5 bases). V lost 1 base to trimming and J lost 4 bases, with 10 bases between them. The CDR3 has 14 amino acids. Germline CDR1 reads LGHNA; CDR2 reads YSLEER. The DNA of the CDR3 is TGCGCCAGCAGCCAAGGGCGACAGCTCTATGGCTACACCTTC. Its translation: CASSQGRQLYGYTF.

The table lists this clonotype with many counts. The chain couples TRBV6-5 to TRBJ2-3, with 7 bases aligning to TRBD1. V trimming: 4 bases; J trimming: 2 bases; junction bases outside the gene matches: 12. Germline CDR1 MNHEY, CDR2 SVGAGI. The CDR3 runs to 17 residues. CDR3 bases: TGTGCCAGCAGTTTTAGAACCGGGACAGTATACACAGATACGCAGTATTTT. Translated, it gives CASSFRTGTVYTDTQYF.

V usage is TRBV24-1 and J usage is TRBJ2-5; D perhaps matches TRBD2 (5 bases). The CDR3 is made up of 15 amino acids. V gave up 4 bases and J gave up 1 base, with 12 bases separating them. Germline V gives CDR1 KGHDR, CDR2 SFDVKD. In DNA form, the CDR3 reads TGTGCCACCAGTGAGGCTGGAGGATTCCAAGAGACCCAGTACTTC. Protein sequence: CATSEAGGFQETQYF.

Only a few counts were recorded for this clonotype. The CDR3 sequence is CSVVGTQTGNTIYF. The DNA for the CDR3 is TGCAGCGTTGTGGGGACACAGACTGGAAACACCATATATTTT. The rearrangement joins TRBV29-1 to TRBJ1-3; perhaps TRBD1 as D (6 bases). The CDR3 is 14 residues long. V was cut by 4 bases and J by 2 bases, with 12 bases left in between. Germline V gene sequence: CDR1 SQVTM, CDR2 ANQGSEA.

The chain joins TRBV12-3 or TRBV12-4 to TRBJ2-5, with TRBD2 matching 13 bases. Trimming took 6 bases from V and 7 from J; bases not matched to a gene: 5. The CDR3 consists of 14 residues. Here the CDR3 reads CASRGTSGAGTQYF. The DNA for the CDR3 is TGTGCCAGCAGAGGGACTAGCGGGGCGGGGACCCAGTACTTC.

The chain carries TRBV5-5 and TRBJ1-2; D is unresolved. V shed 2 bases and J shed 0 bases, with 11 bases lying between them. CDR1 and CDR2 from the germline V gene are SGHKS and YYEKEE (reference sequence). The CDR3 is 15 residues long. The CDR3 coding sequence is TGTGCCAGCAGCTTCCTAAACACAGCTAACTATGGCTACACCTTC. Translation gives CASSFLNTANYGYTF.

This clonotype was found a few times. The chain recombines TRBV6-2 or TRBV6-3 with TRBJ2-1; 10 bases are shared with TRBD2. The CDR3 consists of 15 residues. J gave up 2 bases and V 5 bases, and 3 bases lay outside the gene matches. Germline V gives CDR1 MNHEY, CDR2 SVGEGT. CDR3 sequence: CASSRAGGPYNEQFF. The CDR3 nucleotides are TGTGCCAGCAGTAGAGCGGGGGGGCCCTACAATGAGCAGTTCTTC.

This clonotype was seen a handful of times. The chain uses TRBV5-1 and TRBJ1-5; a possible D gene is TRBD1 (5 bases). V was clipped by 0 bases and J by 5 bases, with 9 bases between them. CDR3 length: 14 residues. From germline, CDR1 is SGHRS and CDR2 YFSETQ. The CDR3 coding sequence is TGCGCCAGCAGCTTGGACCAGGGTGATCAGCCCCAGCATTTT. Translation gives CASSLDQGDQPQHF.

This clonotype was counted only a few times. The chain joins TRBV27 to TRBJ2-4; D ambiguous. Between the trimmed V and J ends, which lost 5 bases and 0 bases, there was a span of 11 bases. Germline lookup yields CDR1 MNHEY and CDR2 SMNVEV (reference sequence). The CDR3 is made up of 15 amino acids. CDR3 DNA sequence: TGTGCCAGCAGTCCCGGGCCATCAGCCAAAAACATTCAGTACTTC. Protein product: CASSPGPSAKNIQYF.

This chain uses TRBV2 with TRBJ1-2, with D possibly TRBD1 on 6 matching bases. The CDR3 runs 15 residues. V shed 5 bases and J shed 3 bases, with 16 bases lying between them. CDR1 SNHLY and CDR2 FYNNEI come from the germline V gene. The CDR3 bases are TGTGCCAGCAGTCTGACCGGGGGCCCTTACTATGGCTACACCTTC. It specifies CASSLTGGPYYGYTF.

The V call is TRBV6-2 or TRBV6-3, the J call TRBJ1-1; weak D call: TRBD1 (6 bases). V lost 6 bases and J lost 0, with 17 bases in between. The CDR3 runs to 16 residues. The germline gives CDR1 MNHEY, CDR2 SVGEGT. CDR3 DNA: TGTGCCAGCAGACGACAGGTCATACTTCTGAACACTGAAGCTTTCTTT. This codes for CASRRQVILLNTEAFF.

This clonotype was detected many times. CDR3: CSVTGLAGNTDTQYF. The CDR3 nucleotides read TGCAGCGTTACCGGACTAGCGGGGAACACAGATACGCAGTATTTT. The chain recombines TRBV29-1 with TRBJ2-3; 12 bases fit TRBD2. With V trimmed by 5 bases and J by 2 bases, 5 bases remained unmatched. Germline values: CDR1 SQVTM, CDR2 ANQGSEA. The CDR3 has 15 amino acids.

The rearrangement links TRBV7-2 to TRBJ1-4, with a tentative D call TRBD1 (6 bases). The CDR3 runs to 14 residues. Trimming left V 2 bases short and J 8 bases short, with 12 bases between. CDR1 and CDR2 (germline): SGHTA, FQGNSA. The chain's CDR3 is CASSLRGEQEKLFF. CDR3 in DNA: TGTGCCAGCAGCTTAAGGGGGGAGCAGGAAAAACTGTTTTTT.

The chain has TRBV7-8 and TRBJ1-2, with D maybe TRBD1 (6 bases). Trimming shortened V by 1 base and J by 5 bases, and 8 bases separated the two germline ends. CDR1 is SGHVS and CDR2 is FQNEAQ in the germline V gene. This CDR3 has 13 amino acids. The CDR3 sequence: CASSLGGAYGYTF. DNA of the CDR3: TGTGCCAGCAGCTTAGGGGGGGCGTATGGCTACACCTTC.

The rearrangement uses TRBV5-1 and TRBJ2-7; 11 bases align to TRBD2. CDR1 and CDR2 from the germline V gene are SGHRS and YFSETQ. V gave up 3 bases and J gave up 4 bases; unmatched junction bases: 9. CDR3 length: 16 amino acids. In nucleotides, the CDR3 is TGCGCCAGCAGCTATATAGCGGGGGGGTCCCCTTACGAGCAGTACTTC. Protein product: CASSYIAGGSPYEQYF. The whole variable domain, remainder taken from reference TRBV5-1 and TRBJ2-7, is KAGVTQTPRYLIKTRGQQVTLSCSPISGHRSVSWYQQTPGQGLQFLFEYFSETQRNKGNFPGRFSGRQFSNSRSEMNVSTLELGDSALYLCASSYIAGGSPYEQYFGPGTRLTVT.

The chain employs TRBV5-1 and TRBJ1-4; D might be TRBD1 (5 bases). This CDR3 region has 13 residues. The germline V gene encodes CDR1 SGHRS and CDR2 YFSETQ. V lost 10 bases, J lost 5 bases, and 15 bases lay in between. The CDR3 loop is CASRGGENEKLFF. The CDR3 bases are TGCGCCTCACGAGGAGGGGAGAATGAAAAACTGTTTTTT.

The chain is built from TRBV5-6 and TRBJ1-2; the D gene is possibly TRBD1 (5 bases). CDR1 and CDR2 (germline): SGHDT, YYEEEE. There are 15 residues in the CDR3. The V end was cut by 0 bases, the J end by 4 bases, with 13 bases between. The CDR3 spells CASSLDTGLSYGYTF. For the CDR3, the DNA is TGTGCCAGCAGCTTGGATACAGGCCTCAGCTATGGCTACACCTTC.

This clonotype was detected only a few times. The chain couples TRBV4-3 to TRBJ2-5, with unresolved D. V dropped 0 bases and J dropped 6 bases, with 17 bases sitting between them. Germline assignment: CDR1 LGHNA and CDR2 YSLEER. The length of the CDR3 is 16 residues. This CDR3 is CASSQDRFRIEQTQYF. CDR3 bases: TGCGCCAGCAGCCAAGATAGGTTCCGGATAGAACAGACCCAGTACTTC.

The chain has TRBV7-2 and TRBJ1-1; no clear D gene. V lost 4 bases to trimming and J lost 4 bases, with 7 bases between them. CDR1 is SGHTA and CDR2 is FQGNSA in the germline V gene. This CDR3 is 12 amino acids long. This CDR3 reads CASSYYGTEAFF. CDR3 nucleotides: TGTGCCAGCAGCTATTACGGCACTGAAGCTTTCTTT.

This chain joins TRBV7-9 and TRBJ1-2; a possible D gene is TRBD1 (5 bases). The CDR3 runs 12 residues. Trimming took 8 bases from V and 4 from J, leaving 11 bases between them. Per germline, CDR1 SEHNR and CDR2 FQNEAQ (reference sequence). The DNA for the CDR3 is TGTGCCAGCGGAGAGACAGTCTATGGCTACACCTTC. It specifies CASGETVYGYTF.

The sample holds a few counts of this clonotype. This sequence joins TRBV7-9 and TRBJ1-3, with D hard to call. V lost 5 bases to trimming and J lost 1 base, with 12 bases between them. This CDR3 spans 15 amino acids. Germline CDR1 and CDR2: SEHNR and FQNEAQ (reference sequence). CDR3 region: CASSGYGQSGNTIYF. CDR3 DNA sequence: TGTGCCAGCAGCGGCTACGGGCAGTCTGGAAACACCATATATTTT.

The chain is built from TRBV27 and TRBJ2-4; D unclear. CDR3 length: 16 residues. Germline V gives CDR1 MNHEY, CDR2 SMNVEV (reference sequence). V was trimmed by 6 bases and J by 0 bases, leaving 15 bases between them. The CDR3 spells CASRSGRRLAKNIQYF. Here the CDR3 DNA reads TGTGCCAGCAGGTCTGGCCGCCGGCTAGCCAAAAACATTCAGTACTTC.

The rearrangement joins TRBV11-2 to TRBJ2-2, with D perhaps matching TRBD1 (5 bases). V was trimmed by 6 bases and J by 1 base, leaving 12 bases between them. Germline CDR1 and CDR2: SGHAT and FQNNGV. This CDR3 has 15 residues. This CDR3 is CASRVFQGNTGELFF. DNA of the CDR3: TGTGCCAGCAGGGTTTTCCAGGGGAACACCGGGGAGCTGTTTTTT.

V gene TRBV12-3 or TRBV12-4 combines with J gene TRBJ1-5; D not certain. The CDR3 consists of 12 residues. Trimming cost V 3 bases and J 9 bases, with 9 bases left between them. CDR3 sequence (DNA): TGTGCCAGCAGTTTGGCTGGCTCGCCCCAGCATTTT. Its protein product is CASSLAGSPQHF.